This TCR beta chain was sequenced during a study of T cells after yellow fever vaccination. This clonotype has a handful of counts. V was pared by 4 bases and J by 5 bases, with 18 bases between. This CDR3 comprises 15 residues. Germline CDR1 and CDR2: SGDLS and YYNGEE. TCRdb re-called the 5' RACE reads with MiXCR, one entry per CDR3 protein. Among approximately 90,000 distinct CDR3 sequences, about 14% were seen once, and the ten largest hold about 26%. The genes are TRBV9 and TRBJ2-5, with D perhaps assigned TRBD1 or TRBD2 (7 bases each). The sequence was collected from a man between 18 and 29 years old who received the YFV17D yellow fever vaccine. The source material was CD8+ T cells not binding an NS4B(214-222) dextramer, sorted from PBMCs, sampled roughly 20 days after the first yellow fever vaccination. In DNA form, the CDR3 reads TGTGCCAGCAGCCCTTCGCAGGGGGGGTACGAGACCCAGTACTTC. This encodes CASSPSQGGYETQYF.